This entry describes one T cell receptor (beta chain). Its target is unknown. The data were produced by immunoSEQ multiplex PCR, yet TCRdb's version contains in-frame clones alone and is incomplete. Here the sample spans 90,000 to 110,000 clones, 86% being singletons. The data derive from a study of cytomegalovirus exposure and HLA in healthy donors. Study background: The roughly 660 first-cohort repertoires shared a platform with the 130 or so validation repertoires, as reported in a later analysis. Notes on the study in general: There were around 160 TCR beta chains listed as cytomegalovirus-associated. CMV antigen specificity of a few CMV-associated chains was confirmed in vitro.

Sequences were obtained from PBMCs. The source of this sequence is a woman aged 18-29 years in good health and CMV-seropositive.

The DNA for the CDR3 is TGTGCCAGCAGCCTGGACAGGGGGCGCGAAAAACTGTTTTTT. The encoded protein is CASSLDRGREKLFF. The gene calls are TRBV28 and TRBJ1-4; 11 bases map to TRBD1. Germline V gives CDR1 MDHEN, CDR2 SYDVKM. J was trimmed by 8 bases and V by 6 bases; bases with no gene match: 5. The CDR3 length is 14 residues.